These 20 T cell receptor beta chains share one sample of origin, sequenced in a study of blood T cell repertoires in COVID-19. Profiled with immunoSEQ multiplex PCR; TCRdb holds only in-frame clones, not every one. The repertoire holds around 63,000 clones, with over 75% as singletons. Sequenced sample: peripheral blood. The receptors shown here come from a man between 60 and 75 years old with acute or convalescent COVID-19.

The V call is TRBV5-4, the J call TRBJ2-5, with D tentatively TRBD1 (6 bases). V lost 2 bases to trimming and J lost 0 bases, with 11 bases between them. CDR3 length equals 15 residues. Germline CDR1 reads SGHNT; CDR2 reads YYREEE (reference sequence). As DNA, the CDR3 is TGTGCCAGCAGCTTTTCAGGGGCCAACCAAGAGACCCAGTACTTC. This sequence encodes CASSFSGANQETQYF.

V gene TRBV7-6 combines with J gene TRBJ2-1; 10 bases match TRBD1. The CDR3 sequence is 15 residues long. The V gene's germline CDR1 is SGHVS and CDR2 FNYEAQ. The trim removed 2 bases at V and 7 bases at J, leaving 5 bases unmatched. The CDR3, as DNA: TGTGCCAGCAGCTTATGGGACAGGGGTTGGAATGAGCAGTTCTTC. Amino acid sequence: CASSLWDRGWNEQFF.

The rearrangement uses TRBV3-1 (or the pseudogene TRBV3-2) and TRBJ1-2; D might be TRBD1 (5 bases). The germline gives CDR1 LGHDT, CDR2 YNNKEL (reference sequence). The CDR3 extends over 13 amino acids. The V end lost 2 bases, the J end lost 8 bases, and 12 bases lay between the germline ends. CDR3 bases: TGTGCCAGCAGCCAACAAAGGGGCTACGGCTACACCTTC. This sequence encodes CASSQQRGYGYTF.

This clone was seen a single time. This chain uses TRBV14 with TRBJ1-3; perhaps TRBD1 as D (5 bases). The length of the CDR3 is 17 residues. V dropped 0 bases and J dropped 3 bases, with 15 bases sitting between them. Germline V lookup: CDR1 SGHDN, CDR2 FVKESK. CDR3 residues: CASSQDPGILLGNTIYF. CDR3 DNA sequence: TGTGCCAGCAGCCAAGATCCAGGGATACTACTTGGAAACACCATATATTTT.

V usage is TRBV18 and J usage is TRBJ2-7; 9 nucleotides agree with TRBD1. V was pared by 2 bases and J by 4 bases, with 9 bases of the junction left unmatched. Germline lookup yields CDR1 KGHSH and CDR2 LQKENI. This CDR3 has 16 amino acids. The CDR3 loop is CASSPYSGTGKYEQYF. CDR3 in DNA: TGTGCCAGCTCACCATACTCCGGGACAGGGAAGTACGAGCAGTACTTC.

The chain has TRBV5-1 and TRBJ1-2; 9 nucleotides match TRBD1. This CDR3 has 14 amino acids. Germline V lookup: CDR1 SGHRS, CDR2 YFSETQ. V shed 4 bases and J 8 bases; nucleotides not matched to a gene: 9. CDR3 nucleotides: TGCGCCAGCAGCCAGGACAGGGGAGTACAAGGCTACACCTTC. Protein product: CASSQDRGVQGYTF.

This chain uses TRBV10-3 with TRBJ2-3; the D gene is possibly TRBD1 (6 bases). This CDR3 is 14 amino acids long. V lost 7 bases to trimming and J lost 2 bases, with 13 bases between them. The V gene's germline CDR1 is ENHRY and CDR2 SYGVKD. The CDR3 loop reads CAITPGQFTDTQYF. Here the CDR3 DNA reads TGTGCCATCACCCCTGGACAGTTCACAGATACGCAGTATTTT.

This sequence joins TRBV29-1 and TRBJ1-2; TRBD1 aligns across 11 bases. The germline CDR1 and CDR2 sequences are SQVTM and ANQGSEA. The CDR3 contains 12 residues. V trimming: 7 bases; J trimming: 4 bases; junction bases outside the gene matches: 2. CDR3 loop: CSAGTGGYGYTF. The CDR3 DNA sequence: TGCAGCGCTGGGACAGGGGGCTATGGCTACACCTTC.

The chain is built from TRBV5-1 and TRBJ1-1; D is uncertain. The CDR3 sequence is 15 residues long. The V and J ends lost 4 bases and 1 base respectively, with 14 bases between them. Germline V gives CDR1 SGHRS, CDR2 YFSETQ. The CDR3 sequence: CASSPGGQKNTEAFF. DNA of the CDR3: TGCGCCAGCAGCCCAGGTGGCCAAAAGAACACTGAAGCTTTCTTT.

This chain's CDR3 is CASGPLDRAWNEQFF. The CDR3 coding sequence is TGTGCTAGTGGCCCTCTGGACAGGGCATGGAATGAGCAGTTCTTC. V and J are TRBV12-5 and TRBJ2-1; 8 nucleotides align to TRBD1. Germline-derived CDR1 and CDR2 are LGHNT and FRNRAP. V shed 6 bases and J 7 bases; nucleotides not matched to a gene: 11. The length of the CDR3 is 15 residues.

The V gene is TRBV19, the J gene TRBJ1-5; TRBD1 might be the D (5 bases). Germline CDR1 LNHDA, CDR2 SQIVND (reference sequence). The CDR3 has 15 residues. V dropped 2 bases and J dropped 2 bases, with 10 bases sitting between them. The CDR3 loop reads CASSIQGWGNQPQHF. CDR3 in DNA: TGTGCCAGTAGTATACAGGGTTGGGGCAATCAGCCCCAGCATTTT.

Written as DNA, the CDR3 is TGTGCCAGCAGTTTAGCGGGACAAACCCGCCACACCTTC. Residues: CASSLAGQTRHTF. J is TRBJ1-2 and V is TRBV12-3 or TRBV12-4; the D gene is possibly TRBD1 (6 bases). The CDR3 contains 13 residues. Trimming pared 0 bases from V and 12 bases from J, leaving 14 bases between.

CDR3 region: CASGSGEYYGYTF. The CDR3 DNA is TGTGCTAGTGGTTCGGGAGAATACTATGGCTACACCTTC. The rearrangement joins TRBV12-5 to TRBJ1-2; D is undetermined. V was cut by 4 bases and J by 3 bases, with 9 bases left in between. CDR1 and CDR2 (germline): LGHNT, FRNRAP. CDR3 length equals 13 residues.

This clone occurred once. The CDR3 region has the DNA TGTGCCAGCAGCTTAGTTAGTCAAGAGACCCAGTACTTC. Translation gives CASSLVSQETQYF. The chain couples TRBV7-8 to TRBJ2-5; unclear D gene. The CDR3 is made up of 13 amino acids. V lost 1 base to trimming and J lost 2 bases, with 5 bases between them. CDR1 is SGHVS, CDR2 FQNEAQ, per germline.

This clone turned up a few times. This chain connects TRBV18 to TRBJ1-2; D unresolved. Germline loops: CDR1 KGHSH, CDR2 LQKENI. The V gene lost 0 bases and the J gene lost 5 bases, with 16 bases spanning the gap. The CDR3 runs to 16 residues. DNA for the CDR3: TGTGCCAGCTCACCACCACAAGGATTAGTCGGGTATGGCTACACCTTC. Translated: CASSPPQGLVGYGYTF.

The rearrangement uses TRBV5-4 and TRBJ2-5; D gene unclear. The V end was cut by 1 base, the J end by 5 bases, with 6 bases between. The CDR3 loop spans 12 amino acids. Germline V CDR1 and CDR2: SGHNT, YYREEE (reference sequence). The CDR3, as DNA: TGTGCCAGCAGCTTGAACGAGGAGACCCAGTACTTC. Its translation is CASSLNEETQYF.

The V gene is TRBV6-5, the J gene TRBJ1-6; perhaps TRBD1 as D (6 bases). Germline V gene lookup returns CDR1 MNHEY and CDR2 SVGAGI. This CDR3 is built from 14 residues. Trimming pared 6 bases from V and 8 bases from J, leaving 14 bases between. The CDR3 sequence: CASRVRTEHSPLHF. CDR3 sequence (DNA): TGTGCCAGCAGGGTTCGGACAGAGCATTCACCCCTCCACTTT.

The chain couples TRBV5-1 to TRBJ1-2; D not certain. V lost 4 bases, J lost 2 bases, and 6 bases lay in between. The length of the CDR3 is 12 residues. Per germline, CDR1 SGHRS and CDR2 YFSETQ. In DNA, the CDR3 is TGCGCCAGCAGCCCAGAAAACTATGGCTACACCTTC. Protein: CASSPENYGYTF.

The chain couples TRBV25-1 to TRBJ2-1, with 10 nucleotides matching TRBD2. Germline CDR1 is MGHDK and CDR2 is SYGVNS. CDR3 length: 18 residues. Losses at the gene ends were 2 bases for V and 0 bases for J; bases not matched to a gene: 7. The CDR3 DNA is TGTGCCAGCAGTGAAAGGGCTAGCGGGGGCTACTCCTACAATGAGCAGTTCTTC. Its translation is CASSERASGGYSYNEQFF.

This rearrangement joins TRBV5-4 to TRBJ2-7; 10 bases line up with TRBD1. V lost 4 bases to trimming and J lost 0 bases; unmatched junction nucleotides: 7. CDR1 and CDR2 from the germline V gene are SGHNT and YYREEE (reference sequence). The CDR3 consists of 16 residues. This CDR3 reads CASSRDRGLSSYEQYF. The DNA for the CDR3 is TGTGCCAGCAGCAGAGACAGGGGGCTGAGCTCCTACGAGCAGTACTTC.